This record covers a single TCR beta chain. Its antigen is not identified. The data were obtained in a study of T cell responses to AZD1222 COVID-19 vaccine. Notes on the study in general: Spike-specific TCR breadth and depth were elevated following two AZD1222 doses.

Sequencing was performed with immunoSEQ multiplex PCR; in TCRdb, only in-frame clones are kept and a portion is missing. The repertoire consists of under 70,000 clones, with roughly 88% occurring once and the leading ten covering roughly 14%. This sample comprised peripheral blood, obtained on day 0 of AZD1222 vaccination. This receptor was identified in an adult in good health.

The CDR3 reads CATRFRLAGGYQQFF. The CDR3 DNA follows: TGTGCCACCAGGTTCCGACTAGCGGGAGGGTATCAGCAGTTCTTC. The gene calls are TRBV15 and TRBJ2-1; 14 nucleotides align to TRBD2. This CDR3 spans 15 amino acids. CDR1 and CDR2 (germline): LNHNV, YYDKDF (reference sequence). The junction had 9 bases not matched to a gene; V was cut back by 6 bases and J by 11 bases.